This T cell receptor (beta chain) was identified in a study of cytomegalovirus exposure and HLA in healthy donors. Study overall: The approximately 120 million unique TCR beta sequences, from around 200 million T cells, were found by an earlier analysis. Genetic ancestry analysis placed about 84% of the 398 donors that were genotyped in the Caucasian-associated cluster. A preliminary data release comprised around 85 million unique TCRs obtained from HLA-typed donors.

CDR3 length equals 12 residues. Germline CDR1 WNHNN, CDR2 SYGVQD (reference sequence). The V end lost 3 bases, the J end lost 1 base, and 3 bases lay between the germline ends. Overall study results and limits: Across donors, presence/absence analyses took sequencing depth to be roughly uniform.

A multiplex PCR was run with 60 Vbeta primers and 13 Jbeta primers. Sequenced by immunoSEQ multiplex PCR; TCRdb stores in-frame clones only, minus some. The sample holds some 170,000 clones, over 75% seen once. In regard to this clone: Its antigen is unknown.

Sequencing was done on a sample of PBMCs. This sequence originates from a woman aged 25 to 45 in good health and CMV-seronegative. The chain uses TRBV10-1 and TRBJ1-1; D is unresolved. The CDR3 DNA follows: TGCGCCAGCAGTGACCGGAACACTGAAGCTTTCTTT. Its translation is CASSDRNTEAFF.